This T cell receptor (beta chain) was sequenced during a study of human T cells and chemical hapten exposure. Study in general: 2% DPC applied to an approximately 2 cm by approximately 2 cm arm area sensitized donors. Patients, chiefly female, had alopecia areata, totalis or universalis.

Study-wide results and caveats: TCRs at high frequency, those above 1 in 1000, did not change with DPC sensitization.

Described time point: patch test 2, 6 weeks after DPC sensitization. The sample's treatment: therapeutic diphenylcyclopropenone sensitization with weekly scalp DPC. This clonotype was detected a few times. Its antigen is unknown. The library labeled individual cDNA molecules by adding unique molecular identifiers to them. TCRdb passed the RACE reads through MiXCR, listing each CDR3 protein once. Of over 85,000 distinct CDR3 sequences in the sample, about 9.6% were seen once. This CDR3 is 14 amino acids long. The germline CDR1 and CDR2 sequences are SEHNR and FQNEAQ (reference sequence). The V gene lost 3 bases and the J gene lost 6 bases, with 13 bases spanning the gap.

The chain links TRBV7-9 to TRBJ2-3, with D unresolved. Specimen: whole blood, collected in connection with sensitization to the hapten diphenylcyclopropenone (DPC). The TCR comes from a woman aged 40-49 years with alopecia areata. Some clones in this sample may be carry-over from other donors' samples. CDR3 nucleotide sequence: TGTGCCAGCAGCTTCGACTCACCCGGGGATACGCAGTATTTT. It encodes CASSFDSPGDTQYF.